The T cell receptor beta chain described here comes from a study of blood T cell repertoires in COVID-19. In the study overall: Nucleic acid was either cDNA or gDNA, and it came from T cells, B-cell-depleted T cells, or PBMCs.

Germline V CDR1 and CDR2: SGHVS, FQNEAQ. The CDR3 is made up of 18 amino acids. V was cut by 1 base and J by 7 bases, with 20 bases left in between. As processed by the authors: Reference gene primer amplification yielded estimated nucleated cell counts. Data came from immunoSEQ multiplex PCR; TCRdb stores just in-frame clones and leaves some out. V and J calls plus clone size are reproduced from that table; the DNA served to infer D and trimming. The table lists about 230,000 clones, around four fifths of them singletons. This TCR derives from a woman aged 70-85 years with active or convalescent COVID-19. V gene TRBV7-8 combines with J gene TRBJ1-6; tentatively, D is TRBD1 (5 bases). The specimen was peripheral blood. The DNA of the CDR3 is TGTGCCAGCAGCTTAGAAGGAGACAGTACCGAACTAAATTCACCCCTCCACTTT. Amino acid sequence: CASSLEGDSTELNSPLHF.